This T cell receptor (beta chain) is from a study of cytomegalovirus exposure and HLA in healthy donors. Study as a whole: The roughly 120 validation repertoires, a later analysis reported, used the same platform as the approximately 700 first-cohort repertoires. Study-level points and caveats: Some public TCRs appeared in many individuals, while most sequences were rare. The tendency of first-cohort TCR clusters to co-occur in the 120 or so validation repertoires emerged from a later analysis. It was 164 TCR beta chains that were listed as cytomegalovirus-associated.

Measured with immunoSEQ multiplex PCR; TCRdb has only the in-frame clones, and not every one. The profile covers some 120,000 clones, with 75% to 90% appearing a single time and roughly 2% taken by the ten largest. Trimming pared 6 bases from V and 0 bases from J, leaving 12 bases between. The CDR3 runs 15 residues. Germline CDR1 and CDR2: MNHNS and SASEGT. On this clone: Its antigen is unknown.

The sample taken for sequencing was PBMCs. This sequence joins TRBV6-1 and TRBJ2-1, with D possibly TRBD2 on 6 matching bases. The receptor was derived from a woman younger than 30 in good health and CMV-seronegative. DNA for the CDR3: TGTGCCAGCAGACCAGCGGGTAGCTCCTACAATGAGCAGTTCTTC. This sequence encodes CASRPAGSSYNEQFF.